This T cell receptor (beta chain) comes out of a study of Graves' ophthalmopathy and Graves' hyperthyroidism listed by TCRdb under 2018. About the study as a whole: Peripheral blood samples were taken at the time of initial diagnosis, before any treatment was given. In five to seven hyperthyroidism patients, T-cell repertoires of thyroid tissue and blood were compared. After sampling, hyperthyroidism patients received methimazole starting at 30 mg daily, and ophthalmopathy patients received high-dose intravenous methylprednisolone. For independent validation, a separate cohort was made up of roughly 19 hyperthyroidism patients plus 17 patients who later progressed from hyperthyroidism to ophthalmopathy. The approximately 98 discovery patients were randomly divided into training and test sets at a 7:3 ratio. In total, under 150 blood samples were TCR-sequenced: fewer than 50 ophthalmopathy, approximately 80 hyperthyroidism and some 17 hyperthyroidism-to-ophthalmopathy patients. To explore V-J signatures distinguishing ophthalmopathy from hyperthyroidism, a discovery set of approximately 100 patients (about 44 ophthalmopathy, 57 stable hyperthyroidism) was enrolled. The study used signatures of the TCR beta repertoire to tell Graves' ophthalmopathy apart from Graves' hyperthyroidism and to predict which patients would progress to ophthalmopathy.

V ends up 6 bases short and J 1 base short, with an unmatched junction base count of 6. Including cysteine and phenylalanine, the CDR3 has 16 amino acids. The kept DNA is CDR3 alone, 48 bases in frame from the first base. The germline V gene gives CDR1 as ENHRY and CDR2 as SYGVKD. Overall study outcomes, separate from this receptor: In validation, the model predicted ophthalmopathy progression with 55% to 71% sensitivity and roughly 72% specificity; roughly 11 predicted patients were CT-confirmed with GO in a median of about 6.1 months. The 13-signature model separated ophthalmopathy from stable hyperthyroidism with approximately 90% sensitivity and around 81% specificity in cross-validation, and 80%/75% in the test set. No statistical method was used to predetermine the sample size, and group allocation was not hidden from the investigators. Most expanded thyroid clonotypes with frequency above 0.001 were also detected in blood, suggesting blood repertoires may reflect the thyroid immune response.

For repertoire sequencing, TCR beta CDR3 regions were amplified from RNA transcripts. HTBI primers and the Qiagen OneStep RT-PCR kit were used in a first-round RT-PCR, which was followed by a second-round multiplex PCR, size selection and purification. Sequencing of the libraries was carried out on an Illumina HiSeq2000 in paired-end mode with 100 bp reads. Under the source paper's analysis protocol: SOAPnuke was used to process the reads, removing any read that contained adapters or uncalled bases, had a mean Phred below 15, or lacked an exact match to the constant primer or identifier. COPE v1.2.5 was used to merge high-quality paired reads. Clonotypes were defined as unique nucleotide sequences and were aligned to IMGT TRB V, D and J references using MiTCR v1.1. The analysis was limited to V-J combinations with a frequency above 0.0001, which together covered about 99% of repertoires. For each V-J combination, a TCR clonal expansion and chaos score was defined as F50 clonal expansion divided by the chaos observed in the TCRdist matrix. Welch's t-statistics and random forest were used to narrow the features down to 10 to 15 V-J combinations, which were then fed into a naive Bayes classifier. Thyroid-blood repertoire similarity was quantified with the Morisita-Horn index. The public sequencing data were trimmed at Q25 with fastp and processed into clonotypes with MiXCR by TCRdb, which kept only in-frame beta chains. Each CDR3 protein appears once, grouped with its most common genes and DNA. These V and J calls are TCRdb output, not the study's own analysis. This sample lists some 390,000 distinct CDR3 sequences; approximately 20% were detected once. The top ten clonotypes cover 1.5% to 2% of the sample.

Comments on this clonotype: The target of this receptor is not known. No much larger clone exists at a distance of one base, and base qualities are not known.

Ophthalmopathy patients had moderately to severely active disease, Clinical Activity Score of at least 3, NOSPECS grade of at least 4, and disease duration under 3 months. Patients with other autoimmune diseases, uncontrolled infections, pregnancy or lactation were excluded. Clinical symptoms, serum thyroxine, TRAb, thyroid ultrasound and orbital computed tomography were used for diagnosis. Ficoll-Paque density gradient centrifugation was used to isolate PBMCs from around 10 ml of fresh peripheral blood. Total RNA was extracted using Trizol reagent, and RNA quality was checked on an Agilent 2100 Bioanalyzer.

The rearranged chain carries TRBV10-3 and TRBJ2-5; 12 central nucleotides agree with TRBD2. This clonotype originated in a young woman with Graves' ophthalmopathy. Donor details come from another sample of the same person, matched by shared clones. Sequenced: peripheral blood. In nucleotide form, the sequence is TGTGCCATCAGCACCCGACTAGCGGGGGTCCAAGAGACCCAGTACTTC. It translates as CAISTRLAGVQETQYF.